This T cell receptor beta chain stems from a study of regulatory T cells in long-lasting Graves disease. Ten or more counts support this clonotype. Construction of the TCR beta libraries employed iRepertoire HTBI primers in conjunction with Arm-PCR of CDR3 regions. TCRdb re-analysed the multiplex PCR reads in MiXCR, keeping a single row per CDR3 protein. Of under 250,000 distinct CDR3 sequences listed, 20% are singletons. Germline V gives CDR1 MNHEY, CDR2 SVGEGT. V was pared by 2 bases and J by 11 bases, with 5 bases of the junction left unmatched. This CDR3 is built from 12 residues. Time point: newly diagnosed GD, antithyroid drugs for less than 3 months. Scientists built the TCR library using RNA that was extracted from PBMCs.

The source was peripheral blood mononuclear cells (PBMCs), collected at new diagnosis, from a patient treated with antithyroid drugs. This TCR was recovered from a female donor with Graves disease. The V call is TRBV6-2 or TRBV6-3, the J call TRBJ1-1; 7 bases are a match to TRBD1. This chain's CDR3 is CASSYGTVGAFF. CDR3 bases: TGTGCCAGCAGTTACGGGACAGTTGGGGCTTTCTTT.